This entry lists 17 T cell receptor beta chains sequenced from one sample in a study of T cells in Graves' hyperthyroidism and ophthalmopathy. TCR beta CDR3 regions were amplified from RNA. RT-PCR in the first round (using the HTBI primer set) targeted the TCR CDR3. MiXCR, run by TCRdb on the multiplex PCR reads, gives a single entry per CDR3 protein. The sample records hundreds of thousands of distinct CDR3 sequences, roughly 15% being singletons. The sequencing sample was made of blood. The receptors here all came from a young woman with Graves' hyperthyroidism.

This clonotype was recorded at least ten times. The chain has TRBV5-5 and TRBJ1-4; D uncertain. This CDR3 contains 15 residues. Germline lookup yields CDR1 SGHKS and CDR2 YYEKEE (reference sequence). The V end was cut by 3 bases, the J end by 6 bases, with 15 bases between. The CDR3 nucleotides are TGTGCCAGCAGCTCCGGACCGTCCCGGGATGAAAAACTGTTTTTT. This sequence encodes CASSSGPSRDEKLFF. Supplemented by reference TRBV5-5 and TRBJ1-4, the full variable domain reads DAGVTQSPTHLIKTRGQQVTLRCSPISGHKSVSWYQQVLGQGPQFIFQYYEKEERGRGNFPDRFSARQFPNYSSELNVNALLLGDSALYLCASSSGPSRDEKLFFGSGTQLSVL.

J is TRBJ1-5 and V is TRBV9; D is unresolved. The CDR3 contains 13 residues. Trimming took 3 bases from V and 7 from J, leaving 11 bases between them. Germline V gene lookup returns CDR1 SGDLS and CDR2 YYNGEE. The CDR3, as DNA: TGTGCCAGCAGCGGTGACCCGGAGCAGCCCCAGCATTTT. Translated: CASSGDPEQPQHF.

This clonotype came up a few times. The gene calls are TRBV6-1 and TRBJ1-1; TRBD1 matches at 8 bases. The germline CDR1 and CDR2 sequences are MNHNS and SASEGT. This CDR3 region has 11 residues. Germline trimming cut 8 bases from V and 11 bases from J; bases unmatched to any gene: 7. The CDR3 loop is CASSGGRRAFF. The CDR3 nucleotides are TGTGCCAGCTCAGGGGGCCGGAGGGCTTTCTTT.

CDR3 in amino acids: CASSLKGLASTRPQFF. The DNA of the CDR3 is TGTGCCAGCAGCTTAAAGGGACTAGCTTCGACTCGTCCCCAGTTCTTC. This chain links TRBV7-9 with TRBJ2-1; 9 positions agree with TRBD2. This CDR3 is built from 16 residues. Germline V gene data show CDR1 as SEHNR and CDR2 as FQNEAQ (reference sequence). V dropped 2 bases and J dropped 13; count of bases not matched to a gene: 15.

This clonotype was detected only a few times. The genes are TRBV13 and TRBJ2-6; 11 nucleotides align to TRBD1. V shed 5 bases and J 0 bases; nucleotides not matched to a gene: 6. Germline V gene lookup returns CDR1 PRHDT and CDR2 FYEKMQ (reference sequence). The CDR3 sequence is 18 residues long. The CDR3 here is CASSRRDRGSSGANVLTF. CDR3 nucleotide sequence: TGTGCCAGCAGCCGCCGGGACAGGGGGAGCTCTGGGGCCAACGTCCTGACTTTC.

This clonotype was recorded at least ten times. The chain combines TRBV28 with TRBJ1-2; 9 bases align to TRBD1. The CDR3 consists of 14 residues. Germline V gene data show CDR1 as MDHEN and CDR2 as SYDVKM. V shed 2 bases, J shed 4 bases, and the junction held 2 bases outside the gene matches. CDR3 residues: CASSLPTGGYGYTF. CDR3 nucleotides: TGTGCCAGCAGTTTACCGACAGGGGGCTATGGCTACACCTTC.

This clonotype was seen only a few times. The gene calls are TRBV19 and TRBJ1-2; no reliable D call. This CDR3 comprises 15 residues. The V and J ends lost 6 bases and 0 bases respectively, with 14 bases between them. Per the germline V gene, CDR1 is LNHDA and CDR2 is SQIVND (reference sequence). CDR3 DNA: TGTGCCAGTAGCCCCACGACCCATGCTAACTATGGCTACACCTTC. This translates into CASSPTTHANYGYTF.

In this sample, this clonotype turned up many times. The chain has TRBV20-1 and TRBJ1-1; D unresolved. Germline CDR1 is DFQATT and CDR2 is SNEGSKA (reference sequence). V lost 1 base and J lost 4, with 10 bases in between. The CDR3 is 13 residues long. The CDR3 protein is CSARALGGTEAFF. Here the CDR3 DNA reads TGCAGTGCTAGAGCTCTAGGCGGCACTGAAGCTTTCTTT.

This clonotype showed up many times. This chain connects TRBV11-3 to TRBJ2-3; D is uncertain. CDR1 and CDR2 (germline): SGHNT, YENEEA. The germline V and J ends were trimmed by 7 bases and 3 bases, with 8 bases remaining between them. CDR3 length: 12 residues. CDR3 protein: CASTLGTDTQYF. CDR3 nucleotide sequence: TGTGCCAGCACCCTTGGAACAGATACGCAGTATTTT.

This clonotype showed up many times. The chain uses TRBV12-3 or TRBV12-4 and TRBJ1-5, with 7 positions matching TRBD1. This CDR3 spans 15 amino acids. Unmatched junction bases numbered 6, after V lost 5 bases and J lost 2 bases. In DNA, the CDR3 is TGTGCCAGCAGTCCGCAGGGGGAAGGCAATCAGCCCCAGCATTTT. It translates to CASSPQGEGNQPQHF.

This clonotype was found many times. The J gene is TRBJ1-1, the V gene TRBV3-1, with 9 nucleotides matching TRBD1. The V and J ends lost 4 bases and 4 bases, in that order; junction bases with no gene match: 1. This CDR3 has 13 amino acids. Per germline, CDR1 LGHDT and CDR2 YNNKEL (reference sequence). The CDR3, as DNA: TGTGCCAGCAGCCGGACAGGGGCCACTGAAGCTTTCTTT. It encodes CASSRTGATEAFF.

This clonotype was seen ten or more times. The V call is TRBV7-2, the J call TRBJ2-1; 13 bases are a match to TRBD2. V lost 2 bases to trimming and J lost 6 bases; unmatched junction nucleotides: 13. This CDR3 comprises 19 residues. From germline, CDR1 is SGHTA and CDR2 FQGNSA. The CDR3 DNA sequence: TGTGCCAGCAGCTTAAGTACTAGCGGGAGGGCCCTCGAGGCCAATGAGCAGTTCTTC. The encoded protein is CASSLSTSGRALEANEQFF.

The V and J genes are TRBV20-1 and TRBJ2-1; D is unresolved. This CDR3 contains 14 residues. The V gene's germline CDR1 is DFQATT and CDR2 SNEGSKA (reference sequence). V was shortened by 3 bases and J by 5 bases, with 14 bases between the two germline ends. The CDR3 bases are TGCAGTGCTAGGACCCGGGTCCGGGACAATGAGCAGTTCTTC. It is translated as CSARTRVRDNEQFF.

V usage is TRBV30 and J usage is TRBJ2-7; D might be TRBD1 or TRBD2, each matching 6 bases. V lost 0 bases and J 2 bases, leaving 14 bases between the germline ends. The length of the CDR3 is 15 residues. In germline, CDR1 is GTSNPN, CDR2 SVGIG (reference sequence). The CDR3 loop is CAWSVLGGPAYEQYF. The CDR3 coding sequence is TGTGCCTGGAGTGTACTGGGGGGCCCTGCCTACGAGCAGTACTTC.

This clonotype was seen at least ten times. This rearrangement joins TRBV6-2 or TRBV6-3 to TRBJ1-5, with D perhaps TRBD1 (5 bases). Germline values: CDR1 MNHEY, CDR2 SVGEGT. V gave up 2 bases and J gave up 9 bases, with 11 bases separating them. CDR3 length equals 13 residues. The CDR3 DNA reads TGTGCCAGCAGTTACGGGACCCGGTGGCCCCAGCATTTT. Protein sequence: CASSYGTRWPQHF.

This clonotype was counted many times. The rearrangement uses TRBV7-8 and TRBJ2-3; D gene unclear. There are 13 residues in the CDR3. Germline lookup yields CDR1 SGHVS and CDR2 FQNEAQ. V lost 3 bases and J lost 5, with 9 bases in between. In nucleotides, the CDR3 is TGTGCCAGCAGCTTTGCGAGTAAAGATACGCAGTATTTT. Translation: CASSFASKDTQYF.

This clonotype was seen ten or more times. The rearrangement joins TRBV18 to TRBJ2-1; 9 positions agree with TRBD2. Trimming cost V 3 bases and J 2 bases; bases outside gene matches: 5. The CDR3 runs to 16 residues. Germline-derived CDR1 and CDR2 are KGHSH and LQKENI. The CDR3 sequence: CASSPPGLAPYNEQFF. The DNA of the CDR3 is TGTGCCAGCTCACCTCCGGGACTAGCTCCCTACAATGAGCAGTTCTTC.